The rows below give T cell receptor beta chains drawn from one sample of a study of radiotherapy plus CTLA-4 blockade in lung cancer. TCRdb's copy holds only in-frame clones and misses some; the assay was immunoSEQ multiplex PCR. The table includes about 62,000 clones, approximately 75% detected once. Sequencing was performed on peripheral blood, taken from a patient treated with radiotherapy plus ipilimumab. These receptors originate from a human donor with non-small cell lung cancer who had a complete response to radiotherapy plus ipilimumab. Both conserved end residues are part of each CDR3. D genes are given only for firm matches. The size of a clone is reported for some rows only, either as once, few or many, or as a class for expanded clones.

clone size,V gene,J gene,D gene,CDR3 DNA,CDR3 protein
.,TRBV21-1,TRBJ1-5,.,TGTGCCAGCCTGAGGGACCTCGGGAGGCCCCAGCATTTT,CASLRDLGRPQHF
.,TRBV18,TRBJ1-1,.,TGTGCCAGCTCACCCCTGACTTTGAGTCAGGACACTGAAGCTTTCTTT,CASSPLTLSQDTEAFF
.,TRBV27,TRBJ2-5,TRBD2,TGTGCCAGCAGTTCGACCGGGAGGCTCCAAGAGACCCAGTACTTC,CASSSTGRLQETQYF
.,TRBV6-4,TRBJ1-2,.,TGTGCCAGCAGGCCAATGGGCGGCAAAGTAGGAGGCTACACCTTC,CASRPMGGKVGGYTF
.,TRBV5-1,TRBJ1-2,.,TGCGCCAGCAGCTTTGGGGCAGGGGATACCAATAACTATGGCTACACCTTC,CASSFGAGDTNNYGYTF
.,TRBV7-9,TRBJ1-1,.,TGTGCCAGCAGCTTCCCCCCTCCAGGGGCTGGCACTGAAGCTTTCTTT,CASSFPPPGAGTEAFF
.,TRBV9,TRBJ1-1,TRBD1,TGTGCCAGCAGCGCGGCAGGGGGCGGGCGGACTGAAGCTTTCTTT,CASSAAGGGRTEAFF
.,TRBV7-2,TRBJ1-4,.,TGTGCCAGCAGCCCGACACGGTCAGGGCAAAAACTGTTTTTT,CASSPTRSGQKLFF
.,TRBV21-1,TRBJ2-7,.,TGTGCCAGGTTCCGCAGGGCCGTTCCCTACGAGCAGTACTTC,CARFRRAVPYEQYF
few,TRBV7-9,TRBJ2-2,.,TGTGCCAGCAGCCCAGGGGACACAATCACCGGGGAGCTGTTTTTT,CASSPGDTITGELFF
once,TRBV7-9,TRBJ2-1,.,TGTGCCAGCAGCCCACGGGCGTCCCTTTACAATGAGCAGTTCTTC,CASSPRASLYNEQFF
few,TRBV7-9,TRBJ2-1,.,TGTGCCAGCAGCTTAAGGAATGAGCAGTTCTTC,CASSLRNEQFF
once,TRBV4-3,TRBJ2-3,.,TGCGCCAGCAGCCCCCGGGCCCTAAACTCAGATACGCAGTATTTT,CASSPRALNSDTQYF
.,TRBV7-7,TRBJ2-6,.,TGTGCCAGCAGCATCCATTTTAAGTGCCAAAGTCGGGCCAACGTCCTGACTTTC,CASSIHFKCQSRANVLTF